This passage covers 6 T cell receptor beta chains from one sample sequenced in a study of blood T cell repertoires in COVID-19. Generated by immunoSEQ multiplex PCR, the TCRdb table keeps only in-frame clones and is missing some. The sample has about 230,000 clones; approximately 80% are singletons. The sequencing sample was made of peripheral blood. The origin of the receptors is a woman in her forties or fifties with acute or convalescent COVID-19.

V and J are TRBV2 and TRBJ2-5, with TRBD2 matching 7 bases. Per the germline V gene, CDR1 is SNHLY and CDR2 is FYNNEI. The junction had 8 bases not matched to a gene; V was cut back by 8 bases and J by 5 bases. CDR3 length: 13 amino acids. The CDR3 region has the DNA TGTGCCAGCCAGGGCCTTAGCGGGGAGACCCAGTACTTC. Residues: CASQGLSGETQYF.

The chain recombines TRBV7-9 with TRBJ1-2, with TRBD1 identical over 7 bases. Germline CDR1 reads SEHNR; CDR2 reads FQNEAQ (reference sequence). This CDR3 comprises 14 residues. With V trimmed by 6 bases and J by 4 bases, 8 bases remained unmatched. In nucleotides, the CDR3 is TGTGCCAGCAGACCCCGACAGGGCGGCTATGGCTACACCTTC. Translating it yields CASRPRQGGYGYTF.

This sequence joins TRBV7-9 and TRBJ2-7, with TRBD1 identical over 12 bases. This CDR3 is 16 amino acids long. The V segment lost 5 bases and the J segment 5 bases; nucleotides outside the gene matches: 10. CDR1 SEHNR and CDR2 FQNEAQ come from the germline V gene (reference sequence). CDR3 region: CASSPITGQGADEQYF. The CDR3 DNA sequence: TGTGCCAGCAGCCCGATAACGGGACAGGGGGCCGACGAGCAGTACTTC.

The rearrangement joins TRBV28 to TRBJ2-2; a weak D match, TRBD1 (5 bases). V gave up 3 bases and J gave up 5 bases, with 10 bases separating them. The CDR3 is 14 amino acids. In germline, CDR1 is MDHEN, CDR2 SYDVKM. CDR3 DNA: TGTGCCAGCAGTTTGTTTCAGGGTACCGGGGAGCTGTTTTTT. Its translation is CASSLFQGTGELFF.

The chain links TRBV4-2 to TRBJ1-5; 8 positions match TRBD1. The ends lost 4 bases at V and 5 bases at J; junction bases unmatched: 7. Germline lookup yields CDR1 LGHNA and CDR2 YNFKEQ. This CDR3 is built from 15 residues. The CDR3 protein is CASSLRTGSDQPQHF. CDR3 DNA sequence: TGTGCCAGCAGCCTCAGGACAGGGTCGGATCAGCCCCAGCATTTT.

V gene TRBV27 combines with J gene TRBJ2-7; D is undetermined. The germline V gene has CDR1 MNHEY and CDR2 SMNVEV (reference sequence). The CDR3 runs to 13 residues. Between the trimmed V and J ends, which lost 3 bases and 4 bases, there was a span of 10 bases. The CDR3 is CASSFGTTYEQYF. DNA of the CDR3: TGTGCCAGCAGTTTCGGCACGACTTACGAGCAGTACTTC.